This TCR beta chain appears in the sequencing data of a study of cytotoxic CD8 clonotypes in ibrutinib-treated CLL. Clones were sequenced by immunoSEQ multiplex PCR, and TCRdb holds only the in-frame ones, with some missing. The table has about 160,000 clones, 84% seen once. V dropped 4 bases and J dropped 1 base, with 14 bases sitting between them. The CDR3 is 15 residues long. The TCR originated in a human donor with chronic lymphocytic leukemia. The sample consisted of PBMCs, taken after 24 months of ibrutinib treatment. The chain recombines TRBV5-3 with TRBJ1-1; D remains ambiguous. TRBV5-3 qualifies as an ORF whose function is uncertain. The CDR3 loop is CARSPPDPRNTEAFF. CDR3 coding DNA: TGTGCCAGAAGCCCCCCGGACCCACGGAACACTGAAGCTTTCTTT.